This T cell receptor (beta chain) was captured by sequencing in a study of T cell repertoires in cytomegalovirus infection. As for the study in general: As its CMV epitopes, the study selected recently identified HLA-C-restricted and well-studied HLA-B-restricted targets. Through public TCR beta signatures, both CMV infection and matching HLA type were indicated.

This clonotype turned up a few times. What it recognizes is unknown. Germline assignment: CDR1 DFQATT and CDR2 SNEGSKA (reference sequence). This CDR3 spans 16 amino acids. With 1 base removed from V and 9 bases from J, the gap between germline ends came to 22 bases. TCRdb reprocessed the reads via MiXCR and lists one record per CDR3 protein. This table has approximately 770,000 distinct CDR3 sequences, 29% appearing once. Study-level points and caveats: In two of eight donors, the top clonotype was HLA-C-restricted CMV-specific. Of the TCR beta families, the public ones yielded a cumulative frequency that identified carriers of CMV plus the relevant HLA.

Material: cultured CD8+ T cells from PBMCs, obtained from culture after CMV antigen stimulation. The chain employs TRBV20-1 and TRBJ2-1; tentative D call: TRBD2 (6 bases). The receptor comes from a human donor in good health (CMV status not recorded). Some clones in this sample may be carry-over from other donors' samples. The CDR3 coding sequence is TGCAGTGCTAGAGTCCCGACCAGGACTAACTCAATTGAGCAGTTCTTC. This codes for CSARVPTRTNSIEQFF.